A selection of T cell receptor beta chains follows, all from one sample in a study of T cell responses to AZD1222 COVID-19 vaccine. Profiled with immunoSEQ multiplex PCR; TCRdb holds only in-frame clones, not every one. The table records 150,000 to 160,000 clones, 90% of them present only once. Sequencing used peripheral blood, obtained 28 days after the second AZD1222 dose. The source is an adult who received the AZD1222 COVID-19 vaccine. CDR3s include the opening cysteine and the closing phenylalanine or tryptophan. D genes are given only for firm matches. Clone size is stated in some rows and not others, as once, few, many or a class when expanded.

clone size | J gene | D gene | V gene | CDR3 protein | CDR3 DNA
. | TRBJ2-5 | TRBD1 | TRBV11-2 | CASSQDRGETQYF | TGTGCCAGCAGCCAAGACAGGGGCGAGACCCAGTACTTC
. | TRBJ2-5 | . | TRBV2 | CAGGAQETQYF | TGTGCCGGGGGGGCTCAAGAGACCCAGTACTTC
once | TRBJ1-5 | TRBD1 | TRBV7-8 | CASSRTGIQPQHF | TGTGCCAGCAGCCGGACAGGGATTCAGCCCCAGCATTTT
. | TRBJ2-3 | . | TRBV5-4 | CASSLNGPDTQYF | TGTGCCAGCAGCTTGAACGGGCCAGATACGCAGTATTTT
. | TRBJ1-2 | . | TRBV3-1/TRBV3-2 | CASSQGLGGYTF | TGTGCCAGCAGCCAAGGTCTCGGTGGCTACACCTTC
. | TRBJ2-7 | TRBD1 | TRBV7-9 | CASSLLGTEKDEQYF | TGTGCCAGCAGCTTACTTGGGACAGAGAAGGACGAGCAGTACTTC
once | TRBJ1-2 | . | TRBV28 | CASTEVTRDYYGYTF | TGTGCCAGCACCGAGGTGACCAGGGATTACTATGGCTACACCTTC
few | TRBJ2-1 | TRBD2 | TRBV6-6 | CASSQISAGGWGNEQFF | TGTGCCAGCAGTCAAATATCGGCGGGAGGATGGGGCAATGAGCAGTTCTTC
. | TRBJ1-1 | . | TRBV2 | CASRGAKMNTEAFF | TGTGCCAGCAGGGGGGCTAAGATGAACACTGAAGCTTTCTTT
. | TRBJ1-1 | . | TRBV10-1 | CASSEPRVGAEAFF | TGCGCCAGCAGTGAGCCCCGTGTCGGAGCTGAAGCTTTCTTT
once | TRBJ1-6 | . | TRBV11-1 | CASSFATGGSPLHF | TGTGCCAGCAGCTTTGCGACAGGCGGCTCACCCCTCCACTTT
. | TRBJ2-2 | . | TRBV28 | CASSFVRHTGELFF | TGTGCCAGCAGTTTCGTCCGGCACACCGGGGAGCTGTTTTTT
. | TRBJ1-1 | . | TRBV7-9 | CASSLAQGVWAFF | TGTGCCAGCAGCTTAGCGCAAGGTGTATGGGCTTTCTTT
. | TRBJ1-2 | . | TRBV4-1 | CASSQPTRAASRGYTF | TGCGCCAGCAGCCAACCCACCCGGGCCGCCTCACGCGGCTACACCTTC
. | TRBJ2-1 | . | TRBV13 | CASSLGLGWEQFF | TGTGCCAGCAGCTTAGGACTAGGTTGGGAGCAGTTCTTC
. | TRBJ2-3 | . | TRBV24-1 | CATSEAVAGRTDTQYF | TGTGCCACCAGTGAGGCCGTCGCGGGCCGCACAGATACGCAGTATTTT
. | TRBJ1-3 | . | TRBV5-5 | CASTLGVSGNTIYF | TGTGCCAGCACCCTGGGCGTCTCTGGAAACACCATATATTTT
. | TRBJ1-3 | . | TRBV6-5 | CASSNGGRTGNTIYF | TGTGCCAGCAGCAACGGGGGAAGAACTGGAAACACCATATATTTT
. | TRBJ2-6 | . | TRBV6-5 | CASRRDSSGANVLTF | TGTGCCAGCAGACGAGACAGCTCTGGGGCCAACGTCCTGACTTTC
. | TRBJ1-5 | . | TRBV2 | CASSVRDGGNQPQHF | TGTGCCAGCAGTGTGAGGGACGGGGGCAATCAGCCCCAGCATTTT
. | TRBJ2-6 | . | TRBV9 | CASSPHQGVSSGANVLTF | TGTGCCAGCAGCCCCCATCAGGGAGTAAGCTCTGGGGCCAACGTCCTGACTTTC
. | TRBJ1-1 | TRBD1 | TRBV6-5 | CASSYSGGGLVPAFF | TGTGCCAGCAGTTACTCGGGAGGGGGCCTCGTTCCAGCTTTCTTT
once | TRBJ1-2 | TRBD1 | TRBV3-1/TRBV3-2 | CASSQEGQAYYGYTF | TGTGCCAGCAGCCAAGAGGGACAGGCGTACTATGGCTACACCTTC
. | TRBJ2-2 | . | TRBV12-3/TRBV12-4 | CASSFRGELFF | TGTGCCAGCAGTTTTCGCGGGGAGCTGTTTTTT
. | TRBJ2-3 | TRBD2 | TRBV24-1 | CATSEPAGGTDTQYF | TGTGCCACCAGTGAACCAGCGGGGGGCACAGATACGCAGTATTTT
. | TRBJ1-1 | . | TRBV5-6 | CASSGVGPWAFF | TGTGCCAGCAGCGGGGTGGGGCCCTGGGCTTTCTTT
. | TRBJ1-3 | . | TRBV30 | CAWSVLNSGNTIYF | TGTGCCTGGAGTGTACTCAACTCTGGAAACACCATATATTTT
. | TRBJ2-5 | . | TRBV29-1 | CSVVAGGETQYF | TGCAGCGTTGTGGCAGGGGGGGAGACCCAGTACTTC
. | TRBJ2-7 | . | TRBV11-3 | CASSLTSESEQYF | TGTGCCAGCAGCTTAACCAGCGAATCCGAGCAGTACTTC
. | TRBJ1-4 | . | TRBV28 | CASSPGWGLTNEKLFF | TGTGCCAGCAGTCCGGGCTGGGGGCTGACTAATGAAAAACTGTTTTTT
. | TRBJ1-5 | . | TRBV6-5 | CASSYAGGINQPQHF | TGTGCCAGCAGTTACGCGGGAGGTATCAATCAGCCCCAGCATTTT
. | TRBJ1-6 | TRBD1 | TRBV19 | CASSIERDRDNSPLHF | TGTGCCAGTAGTATCGAACGGGACAGAGACAATTCACCCCTCCACTTT
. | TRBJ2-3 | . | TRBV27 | CASSLERLGNTQYF | TGTGCCAGCAGTTTAGAACGCTTAGGTAATACGCAGTATTTT
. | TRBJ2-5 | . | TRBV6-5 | CASTPGVVETQYF | TGTGCCAGCACCCCAGGGGTAGTAGAGACCCAGTACTTC
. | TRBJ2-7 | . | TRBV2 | CASRNGGSLGQYF | TGTGCCAGCAGAAATGGGGGCAGCCTAGGGCAGTACTTC
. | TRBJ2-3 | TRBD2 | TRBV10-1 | CASKASGTDTQYF | TGCGCCAGCAAGGCTAGCGGGACAGATACGCAGTATTTT
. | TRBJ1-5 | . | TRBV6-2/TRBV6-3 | CASSYSNMAVNQPQHF | TGTGCCAGCAGTTATTCGAACATGGCAGTCAATCAGCCCCAGCATTTT
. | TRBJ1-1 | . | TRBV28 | CASSADSEAFF | TGTGCCAGCAGCGCGGACAGTGAAGCTTTCTTT
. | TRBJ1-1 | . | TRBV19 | CASSPRGSNTEAFF | TGTGCCAGTAGTCCTCGGGGCTCTAACACTGAAGCTTTCTTT
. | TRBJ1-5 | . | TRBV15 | CATSSPGTWNQPQHF | TGTGCCACCAGCAGCCCAGGGACATGGAATCAGCCCCAGCATTTT
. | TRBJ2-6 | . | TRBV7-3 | CASSRGTPGANVLTF | TGTGCCAGCAGCCGCGGGACACCTGGGGCCAACGTCCTGACTTTC
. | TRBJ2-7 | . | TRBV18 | CASSPTGTGAYEQYF | TGTGCCAGCTCACCTACCGGGACTGGGGCTTACGAGCAGTACTTC
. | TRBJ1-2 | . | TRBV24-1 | CATSEPGFYGYTF | TGTGCCACCAGTGAGCCAGGGTTCTATGGCTACACCTTC
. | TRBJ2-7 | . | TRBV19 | CASSIGPRNHYEQYF | TGTGCCAGTAGTATAGGCCCACGGAACCACTACGAGCAGTACTTC
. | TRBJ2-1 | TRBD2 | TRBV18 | CASSTGTSGSPEQFF | TGTGCCAGCTCTACCGGGACTAGCGGGAGCCCCGAGCAGTTCTTC
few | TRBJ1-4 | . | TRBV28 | CASSFGGSNEKLFF | TGTGCCAGCAGTTTCGGCGGATCTAATGAAAAACTGTTTTTT
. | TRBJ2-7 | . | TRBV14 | CASSQIGSYEQYF | TGTGCCAGCAGCCAAATAGGGTCCTACGAGCAGTACTTC
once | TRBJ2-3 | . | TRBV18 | CASSPGKDTQYF | TGTGCCAGCTCACCAGGAAAAGATACGCAGTATTTT
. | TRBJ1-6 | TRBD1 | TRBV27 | CASHRGPNSPLHF | TGTGCCAGCCACAGGGGGCCTAATTCACCCCTCCACTTT
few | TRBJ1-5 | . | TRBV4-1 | CASSQGRGGNQPQHF | TGCGCCAGCAGCCAAGGAAGGGGTGGCAATCAGCCCCAGCATTTT
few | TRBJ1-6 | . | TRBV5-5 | CASSLVTWNSPLHF | TGTGCCAGCAGCTTGGTGACCTGGAATTCACCCCTCCACTTT
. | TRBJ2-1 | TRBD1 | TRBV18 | CASSLTGGPYNEQFF | TGTGCCAGCTCACTAACAGGGGGACCATACAATGAGCAGTTCTTC
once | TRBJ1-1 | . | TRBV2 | CASSDLGAGYTEAFF | TGTGCCAGCAGTGATTTGGGGGCGGGATACACTGAAGCTTTCTTT
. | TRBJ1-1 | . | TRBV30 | CAWSVRGRTEAFF | TGTGCCTGGAGTGTACGGGGTAGGACTGAAGCTTTCTTT
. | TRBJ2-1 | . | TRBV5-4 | CASSLARGRDNEQFF | TGTGCCAGCAGCTTGGCGCGTGGGAGAGACAATGAGCAGTTCTTC